This is a list of T cell receptor beta chains from one sample in a study of neurological immune-mediated disorders. TCRdb fed the 5' RACE reads into MiXCR, producing one record per CDR3 protein. This table holds over 65,000 distinct CDR3 sequences, around 9.9% found once. Sequencing input: PBMCs. These receptors all come from a middle-aged man in good health. Both conserved end residues are part of each CDR3. A D gene is named only where the DNA matches it firmly. A row's size may be missing; if present it is once, few, many or a size class.

V	size	D	J	DNA	CDR3
TRBV7-9	many	TRBD2	TRBJ2-4	TGTGCCAGCAGCTTAGGACTAGCCGGGGACATTCAGTACTTC	CASSLGLAGDIQYF
TRBV29-1	many	TRBD1	TRBJ1-1	TGCAGCGTTGAGGCGGACAGGGGTGGAAACAGTGAAGCTTTCTTT	CSVEADRGGNSEAFF
TRBV18	NA	NA	TRBJ2-2	TGTGCCAGCTCACCTGCCAACAAGAACACCGGGGAGCTGCTTTTT	CASSPANKNTGELLF
TRBV18	many	NA	TRBJ2-1	TGTGCCAGCTCACCAATCTCGCGGAGCTCCTACAATGAGCAGTTCTTC	CASSPISRSSYNEQFF
TRBV5-1	many	NA	TRBJ2-6	TGCGCCAGCAGCCTGTATGGAAGGAGCTCTGGGGCCAACGTCCTGACTTTC	CASSLYGRSSGANVLTF
TRBV5-1	many	NA	TRBJ2-2	TGCGCCAGCAGCCCCGGGGGGCGAAGAAACACCGGGGAGCTGTTTTTT	CASSPGGRRNTGELFF
TRBV20-1	many	TRBD1	TRBJ2-1	TGCAGTGCTACTTCCGACAGGGGGGGAAGCTCCTACAATGAGCAGTTCTTC	CSATSDRGGSSYNEQFF
TRBV5-5	many	NA	TRBJ1-1	TGTGCCAGCAGCCCCTCAGGGAGAGATACTGAAGCTTTCTTT	CASSPSGRDTEAFF
TRBV18	NA	TRBD2	TRBJ2-1	TGTGCCAGCTCACGGCCGGGACTAGAACACAATGAGCAGTTCTTC	CASSRPGLEHNEQFF
TRBV7-9	many	NA	TRBJ2-7	TGTGCCAGCAGCCTAGGGACATCGAGCTCCTACGAGCAGTACTTC	CASSLGTSSSYEQYF
TRBV20-1	many	NA	TRBJ1-4	TGCAGTGCAAGACAGGTTGCTAATGAAAAACTGTTTTTT	CSARQVANEKLFF
TRBV6-2/TRBV6-3	NA	NA	TRBJ1-5	TGTGCCAGCAGTCGAAACAGGTCCAATCAGCCCCAGCATTTT	CASSRNRSNQPQHF
TRBV7-2	many	TRBD1	TRBJ2-2	TGTGCCAGCAGCCGGACCGGGACAGAGAACACCGGGGAGCTGTTTTTT	CASSRTGTENTGELFF
TRBV5-1	many	TRBD2	TRBJ2-1	TGCGCCAGCAGCCGGAATAGCGGGAGAAGTAATAATGAGCAGTTCTTC	CASSRNSGRSNNEQFF
TRBV18	many	NA	TRBJ2-7	TGTGCCAGCTCAGAGACAGGTCGCGAGCAGTACTTC	CASSETGREQYF
TRBV12-3/TRBV12-4	many	TRBD1	TRBJ1-4	TGTGCCAGCAGCCAACAGGGGCCGTGGGGTGAAAAACTGTTTTTT	CASSQQGPWGEKLFF
TRBV5-1	few	TRBD2	TRBJ2-1	TGCGCCAGCAGCTTGGCGGGACTAGCGGGAGTCAACGCGCAGTTCTTC	CASSLAGLAGVNAQFF